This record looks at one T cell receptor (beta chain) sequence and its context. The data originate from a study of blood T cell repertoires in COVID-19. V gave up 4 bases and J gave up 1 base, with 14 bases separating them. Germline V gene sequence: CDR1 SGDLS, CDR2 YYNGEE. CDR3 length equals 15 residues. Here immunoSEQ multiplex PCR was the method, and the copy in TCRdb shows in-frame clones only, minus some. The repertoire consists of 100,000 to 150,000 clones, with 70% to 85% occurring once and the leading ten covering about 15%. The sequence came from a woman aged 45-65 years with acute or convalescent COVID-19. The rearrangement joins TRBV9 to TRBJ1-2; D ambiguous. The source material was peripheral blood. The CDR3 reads CASSPRGEFNYGYTF. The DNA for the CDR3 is TGTGCCAGCAGCCCACGGGGAGAGTTTAACTATGGCTACACCTTC.